These 29 T cell receptor beta chains were all obtained from the same sample, sequenced in a study of cytomegalovirus exposure and HLA in healthy donors. Primers included in the PCR were 60 Vbeta and 13 Jbeta primers. The table came from immunoSEQ multiplex PCR; TCRdb's copy has only in-frame clones and leaves some out. The table has 100,000 to 150,000 clones, just under 80% seen once. The material sequenced was PBMCs. These receptors were obtained from a woman in her late teens or twenties in good health and CMV-seronegative.

The genes are TRBV29-1 and TRBJ2-7, with D tentatively TRBD2 (5 bases). The CDR3 sequence is 13 residues long. Germline CDR1 reads SQVTM; CDR2 reads ANQGSEA. Trimming cost V 4 bases and J 4 bases, with 14 bases left between them. The CDR3 reads CSVAPDGGYEQYF. In DNA, the CDR3 is TGCAGCGTTGCACCGGACGGCGGGTACGAGCAGTACTTC.

V is TRBV7-4 and J is TRBJ1-3; D unclear. In germline, CDR1 is SGHVT, CDR2 SQSDAQ. The CDR3 is 16 amino acids. V gave up 5 bases and J gave up 0 bases, with 14 bases separating them. In DNA, the CDR3 is TGTGCCAGCAGCCCCGTGACGGCGGCCTCTGGAAACACCATATATTTT. This encodes CASSPVTAASGNTIYF. Based on the CDR3 plus reference TRBV7-4 and TRBJ1-3, the full variable domain is GAGVSQSPRYKVAKRGRDVALRCDSISGHVTLYWYRQTLGQGSEVLTYSQSDAQRDKSGRPSGRFSAERPERSVSTLKIQRTEQGDSAVYLCASSPVTAASGNTIYFGEGSWLTVV.

The sample holds one count of this clone. The chain joins TRBV5-6 to TRBJ2-7; TRBD2 might be the D (6 bases). V was shortened by 0 bases and J by 3 bases, with 16 bases between the two germline ends. The germline gives CDR1 SGHDT, CDR2 YYEEEE. The CDR3 is made up of 16 amino acids. This chain's CDR3 is CASSLAGGLSDYEQYF. DNA of the CDR3: TGTGCCAGCAGCTTGGCTGGGGGACTTTCGGACTACGAGCAGTACTTC.

This chain links TRBV5-3 with TRBJ1-4, with no clear D. TRBV5-3 is labeled an ORF, and its function is uncertain. The CDR3 covers 14 residues. The V end was cut by 4 bases, the J end by 1 base, with 8 bases between. CDR3 nucleotide sequence: TGTGCCAGAAGCCCCGCCGGAACTAATGAAAAACTGTTTTTT. Protein sequence: CARSPAGTNEKLFF.

As to this clone: Other DNA sequences in this sample translate to the same CDR3. The chain recombines TRBV19 with TRBJ2-1; D may be TRBD1 (6 bases). Trimming took 7 bases from V and 2 from J, leaving 21 bases between them. The germline V gene has CDR1 LNHDA and CDR2 SQIVND (reference sequence). CDR3 size: 17 residues. CDR3 protein: CASTDNRWDTAYNEQFF. The CDR3 DNA reads as TGTGCCAGTACCGATAATAGGTGGGACACTGCCTACAATGAGCAGTTCTTC.

The chain recombines TRBV7-8 with TRBJ2-5, with TRBD1 identical over 8 bases. Germline CDR1 reads SGHVS; CDR2 reads FQNEAQ. The CDR3 runs to 15 residues. V was pared by 6 bases and J by 4 bases, with 10 bases of the junction left unmatched. CDR3 region: CASSYEGQALETQYF. The CDR3 DNA reads TGTGCCAGCAGTTATGAGGGACAGGCCCTAGAGACCCAGTACTTC. Supplemented by reference TRBV7-8 and TRBJ2-5, the full variable domain reads GAGVSQSPRYKVAKRGQDVALRCDPISGHVSLFWYQQALGQGPEFLTYFQNEAQLDKSGLPSDRFFAERPEGSVSTLKIQRTQQEDSAVYLCASSYEGQALETQYFGPGTRLLVL.

This clone was seen once. This chain links TRBV15 with TRBJ1-4, with 8 bases aligning to TRBD1. V trimming: 3 bases; J trimming: 3 bases; junction bases outside the gene matches: 3. CDR1 is LNHNV, CDR2 YYDKDF, per germline (reference sequence). This CDR3 has 15 residues. CDR3 sequence reads: CATSRDRVSNEKLFF. CDR3 coding DNA: TGTGCCACCAGCAGGGACAGGGTCTCTAATGAAAAACTGTTTTTT.

The rearrangement uses TRBV10-1 and TRBJ2-3; 9 nucleotides match TRBD2. CDR1 is WNHNN, CDR2 SYGVQD, per germline (reference sequence). Germline trimming cut 8 bases from V and 2 bases from J; bases unmatched to any gene: 8. The CDR3 is 15 residues long. Here the CDR3 DNA reads TGCGCCAGCGGAGTGGGACTAGCACTCACAGATACGCAGTATTTT. Translated: CASGVGLALTDTQYF.

Regarding this clone: One end of the junction varies from germline; a read error may be responsible. The rearrangement uses TRBV30 and TRBJ1-2; TRBD1 might be the D (6 bases). The CDR3 is 14 residues long. Germline CDR1 GTSNPN, CDR2 SVGIG (reference sequence). CDR3 amino acids: CAWSVPSGAYGCTF. The CDR3 nucleotides read TGTGCCTGGAGTGTACCTTCAGGGGCCTATGGCTGCACCTTC.

The chain joins TRBV5-1 to TRBJ2-2; D remains ambiguous. The V gene lost 0 bases and the J gene lost 4 bases, with 10 bases spanning the gap. CDR3 length equals 15 residues. Germline values: CDR1 SGHRS, CDR2 YFSETQ. This CDR3 reads CASSLAPEPTGELFF. In DNA form, the CDR3 reads TGCGCCAGCAGCTTGGCCCCCGAGCCCACCGGGGAGCTGTTTTTT.

V gene TRBV19 combines with J gene TRBJ2-7; 8 bases line up with TRBD1. Losses at the gene ends were 5 bases for V and 4 bases for J; bases not matched to a gene: 16. The germline V gene encodes CDR1 LNHDA and CDR2 SQIVND (reference sequence). The CDR3 runs to 17 residues. CDR3 region: CASSGTGLFKFGYEQYF. The CDR3 DNA follows: TGTGCCAGTAGTGGGACAGGCCTCTTTAAGTTCGGGTACGAGCAGTACTTC. The complete variable domain, with remaining parts taken from reference TRBV19 and TRBJ2-7, reads DGGITQSPKYLFRKEGQNVTLSCEQNLNHDAMYWYRQDPGQGLRLIYYSQIVNDFQKGDIAEGYSVSREKKESFPLTVTSAQKNPTAFYLCASSGTGLFKFGYEQYFGPGTRLTVT.

This clone occurred a few times. The chain employs TRBV5-1 and TRBJ2-5; TRBD1 is a possible D gene (5 bases). V lost 4 bases and J lost 0, with 10 bases in between. The CDR3 extends over 14 amino acids. Germline values: CDR1 SGHRS, CDR2 YFSETQ. The CDR3 sequence is CASSGTGHQETQYF. CDR3 bases: TGCGCCAGCAGCGGAACAGGTCACCAAGAGACCCAGTACTTC.

This chain joins TRBV2 and TRBJ1-5; the D gene is possibly TRBD1 (6 bases). The CDR3 has 16 amino acids. Germline CDR1 is SNHLY and CDR2 is FYNNEI. V was shortened by 2 bases and J by 6 bases, with 17 bases between the two germline ends. The CDR3 protein is CASSEYLGGGGQPQHF. The CDR3 DNA reads TGTGCCAGCAGTGAATATCTGGGGGGCGGGGGTCAGCCCCAGCATTTT.

The gene calls are TRBV7-8 and TRBJ1-1; 7 nucleotides agree with TRBD1. V was pared by 6 bases and J by 0 bases, with 13 bases of the junction left unmatched. The CDR3 is made up of 17 amino acids. Germline CDR1 SGHVS, CDR2 FQNEAQ. CDR3 residues: CASSDRATLSMNTEAFF. The CDR3 DNA is TGTGCCAGCAGTGACAGGGCCACTCTCTCCATGAACACTGAAGCTTTCTTT.

This chain links TRBV4-1 with TRBJ2-7; no clear D gene. Trimming took off 4 bases at V and 0 bases at J, with 10 bases between the two ends. Germline CDR1 is MGHRA and CDR2 is YSYEKL. The CDR3 loop spans 14 amino acids. CDR3 nucleotide sequence: TGCGCCAGCAGCCCCCTCCCGAGCTCCTACGAGCAGTACTTC. This codes for CASSPLPSSYEQYF.

DNA of the CDR3: TGTGCCAGCAGCTATACCGGGACATCAACCTACAATGAGCAGTTCTTC. Translating it yields CASSYTGTSTYNEQFF. The rearrangement uses TRBV4-2 and TRBJ2-1; a weak D match, TRBD1 (6 bases). The CDR3 extends over 16 amino acids. The germline gives CDR1 LGHNA, CDR2 YNFKEQ. V dropped 5 bases and J dropped 2 bases, with 16 bases sitting between them.

This clone has a handful of counts. This CDR3 reads CASSPPGEMNTEAFF. CDR3 bases: TGTGCCAGTAGTCCCCCAGGGGAAATGAACACTGAAGCTTTCTTT. The rearrangement uses TRBV19 and TRBJ1-1; D perhaps matches TRBD1 (6 bases). Germline V gene sequence: CDR1 LNHDA, CDR2 SQIVND (reference sequence). The CDR3 contains 15 residues. Deletions cut 5 bases from V and 0 bases from J, with 13 bases between.

V gene TRBV30 combines with J gene TRBJ1-2; tentatively, D is TRBD1 (5 bases). Germline CDR1 and CDR2: GTSNPN and SVGIG (reference sequence). V lost 3 bases and J 5 bases, leaving 13 bases between the germline ends. The CDR3 consists of 13 residues. The CDR3 sequence: CAWSPDGAYGYTF. The CDR3 DNA is TGTGCCTGGAGCCCGGATGGGGCGTATGGCTACACCTTC.

The gene calls are TRBV19 and TRBJ2-5, with 8 bases identical to TRBD2. CDR1 LNHDA and CDR2 SQIVND come from the germline V gene (reference sequence). The CDR3 is 15 amino acids. Trimming removed 7 bases from V and 4 bases from J; junction bases left unmatched: 11. CDR3 coding DNA: TGTGCCAGTAACGGGCTAGCGGGTACGGCAGAGACCCAGTACTTC. Translation: CASNGLAGTAETQYF.

V is TRBV19 and J is TRBJ2-7; 7 bases align to TRBD1. CDR1 LNHDA and CDR2 SQIVND come from the germline V gene (reference sequence). Trimming at V came to 3 bases and at J to 1 base, leaving 3 bases not matched to a gene. The CDR3 consists of 14 residues. The CDR3 DNA reads TGTGCCAGTAGTATGGGGGACAGATCCTACGAGCAGTACTTC. This translates into CASSMGDRSYEQYF.

In the case of this clone: Compared with germline, one end of the junction differs, possibly owing to a read error. The J gene is TRBJ1-1, the V gene TRBV7-9; D remains unclear. Germline V gene sequence: CDR1 SEHNR, CDR2 FQNEAQ (reference sequence). The CDR3 runs to 15 residues. The chain's CDR3 is CSSSLVPTRDTEAFF. CDR3 bases: TGTTCCAGCAGCTTAGTTCCGACTCGGGACACTGAAGCTTTCTTT.

The chain employs TRBV30 and TRBJ1-6, with unresolved D. Germline V gene lookup returns CDR1 GTSNPN and CDR2 SVGIG (reference sequence). CDR3 size: 14 residues. V was trimmed by 0 bases and J by 11 bases, leaving 14 bases between them. In DNA form, the CDR3 reads TGTGCCTGGAGTGTACGGTCAGGCGCCCCACCCCTCCACTTT. Translating gives CAWSVRSGAPPLHF.

About this clone: Other nucleotide sequences in the sample specify the same CDR3. The chain employs TRBV6-5 and TRBJ1-2; TRBD1 matches 8 bases. Germline V gives CDR1 MNHEY, CDR2 SVGAGI. J gave up 8 bases and V 2 bases, and 4 bases lay outside the gene matches. The CDR3 loop spans 13 amino acids. The CDR3 spells CASSYGQGRGYTF. The CDR3 region has the DNA TGTGCCAGCAGTTACGGACAGGGTAGGGGCTACACCTTC.

This chain uses TRBV19 with TRBJ1-2; TRBD1 matches 9 bases. Germline assignment: CDR1 LNHDA and CDR2 SQIVND (reference sequence). CDR3 length equals 19 residues. Unmatched junction bases numbered 18, after V lost 7 bases and J lost 0 bases. The CDR3 is CASTGFWGQGLRANYGYTF. In DNA form, the CDR3 reads TGTGCCAGTACAGGGTTTTGGGGACAGGGTCTACGAGCTAACTATGGCTACACCTTC. Using reference TRBV19 and TRBJ1-2 for the parts outside the CDR3, the full variable domain is DGGITQSPKYLFRKEGQNVTLSCEQNLNHDAMYWYRQDPGQGLRLIYYSQIVNDFQKGDIAEGYSVSREKKESFPLTVTSAQKNPTAFYLCASTGFWGQGLRANYGYTFGSGTRLTVV.

The J gene is TRBJ1-2, the V gene TRBV18; TRBD1 matches at 7 bases. The CDR3 consists of 16 residues. The germline CDR1 and CDR2 sequences are KGHSH and LQKENI. J was trimmed by 3 bases and V by 1 base; bases with no gene match: 8. The CDR3 spells CASSPRQGELDYGYTF. The CDR3 bases are TGTGCCAGCTCACCACGACAGGGTGAATTGGACTATGGCTACACCTTC.

V and J are TRBV6-6 and TRBJ1-5; D is uncertain. V was trimmed by 7 bases and J by 4 bases, leaving 11 bases between them. The V gene's germline CDR1 is MNHNY and CDR2 SVGAGI (reference sequence). There are 13 residues in the CDR3. The CDR3 spells CASTVGINQPQHF. CDR3 DNA: TGTGCCAGCACGGTCGGGATTAATCAGCCCCAGCATTTT.

J is TRBJ1-1 and V is TRBV7-9, with D possibly TRBD1 on 5 matching bases. V was pared by 3 bases and J by 3 bases, with 14 bases between. From germline, CDR1 is SEHNR and CDR2 FQNEAQ (reference sequence). This CDR3 contains 15 residues. The CDR3 DNA sequence: TGTGCCAGCAGCTTGGGGCCCCCGCTGGACACTGAAGCTTTCTTT. Protein product: CASSLGPPLDTEAFF.

The J gene is TRBJ1-5, the V gene TRBV19; 7 bases align to TRBD1. V shed 6 bases, J shed 5 bases, and the junction held 4 bases outside the gene matches. Looked up from germline, CDR1 is LNHDA and CDR2 is SQIVND (reference sequence). The CDR3 spans 13 residues. The CDR3 sequence: CASSNRGYQPQHF. The CDR3 DNA reads as TGTGCCAGTAGCAACAGGGGCTATCAGCCCCAGCATTTT.

This clone was seen just once. The chain combines TRBV5-1 with TRBJ2-1; D may be TRBD2 (6 bases). The CDR3 has 13 residues. From germline, CDR1 is SGHRS and CDR2 YFSETQ. V was shortened by 3 bases and J by 6 bases, with 10 bases between the two germline ends. CDR3 residues: CASSWDSRNEQFF. CDR3 sequence (DNA): TGCGCCAGCAGCTGGGACTCACGCAATGAGCAGTTCTTC.